Reported below is one T cell receptor (beta chain). This clone appeared a few times. The target of this receptor is not known. Base qualities are not recorded, but no much larger clone differs from it by a single base. The sample's time point label is to be understood as: 30 days after allo-HCT. Blood from recipients was drawn roughly 28 days before transplant, then again at days 30, 100 and 180 after transplant. Nuclei Lysis Solution was used to extract genomic DNA from fresh or cryopreserved unfractionated peripheral blood mononuclear cells. This entry belongs to a study of T cell clonotyping in hematopoietic cell transplantation (dated by TCRdb to 2020 to 2022). About the study as a whole: A total of more than 130 blood samples were collected in the study from about 40 consecutive transplant recipients and their related donors. Recruitment of patients was conducted between 2015 and 2017, and follow-up was continued until late 2020 or death. Points the paper makes about the study in general: Recipient TCR diversity fell after transplant, with pathologically expanded clonotypes rising progressively from day 30 to day 180. Donor and pretransplant recipient Inverse Simpson Index values predicted broader posttransplant TCR repertoire diversity. The sample size was limited and the cells went unsorted, which meant the CD4 and CD8 repertoire contributions could not be told apart. Just a small fraction of recipient repertoires overlapped with donor repertoires, and more than 95% appeared de novo at the given depth.

With the immunoSEQ assay, which is a bias-controlled multiplex PCR relying on V- and J-specific primers, TCR beta CDR3 regions were amplified from genomic DNA. A proprietary barcode and Illumina adapter sequences were added to the CDR3 amplicons in a second PCR step. An Illumina MiSeq instrument was used for sequencing of the CDR3 libraries. For the original study's pipeline: Export and quality control were handled in immunoSEQ Analyzer 3.0, while downstream analyses relied on R Bioconductor and Immunarch. Repertoire metrics were calculated using only productive rearrangements within the normalized downsampled data set. Clonotypes larger than 5 templates in the normalized cohort were defined as pathologically expanded. The Inverse Simpson Index served as the measure of repertoire diversity. CMV-specificity analyses were carried out on the non-normalized data set to capture all clonotypes. What TCRdb holds here is the immuneACCESS table cut down to in-frame rearrangements. Part of the clones is not present; checked against another copy, under half of the missing clones reflect an unresolved V gene, and the others are unexplained. The V and J calls and clone size are taken from that table; D and trimming were inferred from the DNA. The sample has about 6,100 clones on record, roughly 32% of them singletons. In total, the top ten clones hold around 17% of the sample.

Sequences were derived from peripheral blood mononuclear cells, sampled 30 days after allogeneic stem cell transplant. This clonotype originated in a female patient between 50 and 59 years old who had an allogeneic stem cell transplant from an unrelated donor, so the T cells may come from the graft donor. Some clones in this sample may be carry-over from other donors' samples.

In nucleotide form, the sequence is TGTGCCAGCAGCGTAGTGGGGGATGGTGAAAAACTGTTTTTT. Translated, it gives CASSVVGDGEKLFF. Recombination connected TRBV9 to TRBJ1-4; possibly the D gene is TRBD1, per 5 matching bases. Relative to germline, V is 0 bases shorter and J is 7 bases shorter, with 10 bases between their ends. Inclusive of the bounding cysteine and phenylalanine, the CDR3 is 14 residues long. The retained sequence is limited to the CDR3, 42 bases, with the frame set at the first base. From a lookup of the germline V gene, CDR1 and CDR2 are SGDLS and YYNGEE. With the rest looked up from the reference TRBV9 and TRBJ1-4 genes rather than sequenced, the full variable domain is DSGVTQTPKHLITATGQRVTLRCSPRSGDLSVYWYQQSLDQGLQFLIQYYNGEERAKGNILERFSAQQFPDLHSELNLSSLELGDSALYFCASSVVGDGEKLFFGSGTQLSVL.